A single sample gave rise to the 2 T cell receptor beta chains below, sequenced in a study of CD4 T cells in relation to SARS-CoV-2 and coronaviruses. These receptors have no identified antigens. CD4+ T cells from unexposed donors were obtained before the COVID-19 pandemic (2011-2018). The cells were cultured for about ten days before CD4+ T cells were isolated. Libraries were prepared by immunoSEQ multiplex PCR; TCRdb keeps only in-frame clonotypes and omits some of them. The sample contains 20,000 or so clones, approximately 80% of which appear only once. The sequenced sample consisted of CD4+ T cells from PBMCs, cultured in vitro. The receptors stem from a human donor in good health.

The rearrangement links TRBV29-1 to TRBJ2-2; D remains unclear. The CDR3 is 10 residues long. Germline assignment: CDR1 SQVTM and CDR2 ANQGSEA. The V end was cut by 5 bases, the J end by 7 bases, with 5 bases between. CDR3 DNA sequence: TGCAGCGTTTTCCGCGGGGAGCTGTTTTTT. This codes for CSVFRGELFF.

The chain employs TRBV12-3 or TRBV12-4 and TRBJ1-2; unclear D gene. The CDR3 contains 11 residues. Trimming pared 5 bases from V and 4 bases from J, leaving 5 bases between. CDR3: CASSPGYGYTF. CDR3 DNA sequence: TGTGCCAGCAGTCCCGGCTATGGCTACACCTTC.